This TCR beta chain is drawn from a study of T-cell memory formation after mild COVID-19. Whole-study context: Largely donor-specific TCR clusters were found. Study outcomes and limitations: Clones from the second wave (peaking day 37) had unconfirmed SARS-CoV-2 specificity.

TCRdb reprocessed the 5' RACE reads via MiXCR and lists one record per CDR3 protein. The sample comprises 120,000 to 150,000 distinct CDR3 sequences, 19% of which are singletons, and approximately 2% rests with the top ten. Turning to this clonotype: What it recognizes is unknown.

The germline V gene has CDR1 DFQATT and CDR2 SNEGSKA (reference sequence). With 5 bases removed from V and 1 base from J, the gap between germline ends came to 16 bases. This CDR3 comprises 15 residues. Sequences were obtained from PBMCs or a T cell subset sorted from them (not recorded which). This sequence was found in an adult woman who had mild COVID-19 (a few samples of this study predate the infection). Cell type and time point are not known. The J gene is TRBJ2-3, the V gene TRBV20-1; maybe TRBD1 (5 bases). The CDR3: CSAPDWGGRTDTQYF. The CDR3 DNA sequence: TGCAGTGCTCCCGATTGGGGCGGCCGCACAGATACGCAGTATTTT.